A single sample is the source of the 19 T cell receptor beta chains below, sequenced in a study of blood T cell repertoires in COVID-19. Sequenced by immunoSEQ multiplex PCR; TCRdb stores in-frame clones only, minus some. The sample lists around 120,000 clones; around 88% were seen once. Sequenced sample: peripheral blood. The receptors come from an elderly man with active or convalescent COVID-19.

As for this clone: Additional DNA sequences in this sample encode the identical CDR3. The V and J genes are TRBV9 and TRBJ2-1; 10 nucleotides line up with TRBD2. The CDR3 is made up of 15 amino acids. The junction had 2 bases not matched to a gene; V was cut back by 3 bases and J by 2 bases. Germline CDR1 and CDR2: SGDLS and YYNGEE. The CDR3, as DNA: TGTGCCAGCAGCGCCAGCGGGGGGGCCTACAATGAGCAGTTCTTC. This sequence encodes CASSASGGAYNEQFF. Supplemented by reference TRBV9 and TRBJ2-1, the full variable domain reads DSGVTQTPKHLITATGQRVTLRCSPRSGDLSVYWYQQSLDQGLQFLIQYYNGEERAKGNILERFSAQQFPDLHSELNLSSLELGDSALYFCASSASGGAYNEQFFGPGTRLTVL.

The V call is TRBV5-1, the J call TRBJ1-6; 8 nucleotides agree with TRBD1. V was pared by 4 bases and J by 0 bases, with 6 bases of the junction left unmatched. CDR3 length: 17 residues. Germline CDR1 is SGHRS and CDR2 is YFSETQ. CDR3 protein: CASSPGTGGSYNSPLHF. Written as DNA, the CDR3 is TGCGCCAGCAGCCCGGGGACAGGCGGCTCCTATAATTCACCCCTCCACTTT.

The chain employs TRBV4-2 and TRBJ1-5; maybe TRBD1 (6 bases). V gave up 11 bases and J gave up 3 bases, with 26 bases separating them. This CDR3 is built from 17 residues. From germline, CDR1 is LGHNA and CDR2 YNFKEQ. Here the CDR3 reads CAGERWGTIEYNQPQHF. For the CDR3, the DNA is TGTGCCGGGGAGCGGTGGGGGACAATCGAATACAATCAGCCCCAGCATTTT.

This clone was picked up one time. The genes are TRBV7-2 and TRBJ2-1; D perhaps matches TRBD1 (6 bases). Germline assignment: CDR1 SGHTA and CDR2 FQGNSA. V was cut by 2 bases and J by 2 bases, with 10 bases left in between. CDR3 length: 15 amino acids. CDR3 in DNA: TGTGCCAGCAGCTTACAGGGGACAACCTACAATGAGCAGTTCTTC. Amino acid sequence: CASSLQGTTYNEQFF.

The chain combines TRBV6-2 or TRBV6-3 with TRBJ2-7; 7 bases map to TRBD1. The CDR3 contains 14 residues. With V trimmed by 0 bases and J by 7 bases, 6 bases remained unmatched. The germline gives CDR1 MNHEY, CDR2 SVGEGT. CDR3 nucleotide sequence: TGTGCCAGCAGTTACTCGACAGGGATGGAAGAGCAGTACTTC. This translates into CASSYSTGMEEQYF.

The rearrangement links TRBV12-3 or TRBV12-4 to TRBJ2-5, with 8 bases aligning to TRBD1. The CDR3 covers 13 residues. J was trimmed by 4 bases and V by 5 bases; bases with no gene match: 3. CDR3 bases: TGTGCCAGCAGTAGGACAGGGCCAGAGACCCAGTACTTC. Translating gives CASSRTGPETQYF.

The genes are TRBV15 and TRBJ1-2; no clear D. The CDR3 runs 15 residues. In germline, CDR1 is LNHNV, CDR2 YYDKDF (reference sequence). The V gene lost 3 bases and the J gene lost 2 bases, with 13 bases spanning the gap. The chain's CDR3 is CATSSRRGSNYGYTF. The CDR3 nucleotides read TGTGCCACCAGCAGCAGACGGGGATCGAACTATGGCTACACCTTC.

This clone was recorded only once. CDR3 in DNA: TGTGCCAGCAGCCAAGACGGACAGAGCTACTACGAGCAGTACTTC. This encodes CASSQDGQSYYEQYF. The gene calls are TRBV7-8 and TRBJ2-7, with a weak D call TRBD1 (6 bases). The germline CDR1 and CDR2 sequences are SGHVS and FQNEAQ. V lost 5 bases to trimming and J lost 3 bases, with 17 bases between them. This CDR3 has 15 residues.

V gene TRBV4-1 combines with J gene TRBJ2-7; D remains unclear. Germline CDR1 MGHRA, CDR2 YSYEKL. The CDR3 covers 14 residues. Trimming removed 5 bases from V and 2 bases from J, with 13 bases in between. The CDR3 sequence is CASSSGGPTYEQYF. The CDR3 DNA is TGCGCCAGCAGCTCTGGCGGCCCCACCTACGAGCAGTACTTC.

The chain recombines TRBV19 with TRBJ2-1, with 7 bases matching TRBD1. J was trimmed by 0 bases and V by 3 bases; bases with no gene match: 2. The CDR3 is made up of 15 amino acids. In germline, CDR1 is LNHDA, CDR2 SQIVND (reference sequence). In DNA form, the CDR3 reads TGTGCCAGTAGTATCCAGGGGGTCTCCTACAATGAGCAGTTCTTC. Residues: CASSIQGVSYNEQFF.

This clone has a handful of counts. This chain joins TRBV29-1 and TRBJ2-2; a weak D match, TRBD2 (5 bases). Germline lookup yields CDR1 SQVTM and CDR2 ANQGSEA. This CDR3 is 14 amino acids long. Trimming took 6 bases from V and 0 from J, leaving 11 bases between them. The CDR3 DNA reads TGCAGCGTCGCGGGCCTCGCGAACACCGGGGAGCTGTTTTTT. This encodes CSVAGLANTGELFF.

This sequence joins TRBV6-5 and TRBJ1-5; a weak D match, TRBD1 (5 bases). There are 14 residues in the CDR3. Germline V gene lookup returns CDR1 MNHEY and CDR2 SVGAGI. The V end lost 4 bases, the J end lost 6 bases, and 13 bases lay between the germline ends. The CDR3: CASSFQGNSQPQHF. For the CDR3, the DNA is TGTGCCAGCAGTTTTCAGGGTAACAGTCAGCCCCAGCATTTT.

The V gene is TRBV28, the J gene TRBJ1-4; TRBD1 matches at 9 bases. J was trimmed by 4 bases and V by 6 bases; bases with no gene match: 3. Germline CDR1 MDHEN, CDR2 SYDVKM. This CDR3 has 14 amino acids. CDR3 nucleotides: TGTGCCAGCAGCCGGACAGGGGTTAATGAAAAACTGTTTTTT. Translation: CASSRTGVNEKLFF.

The gene calls are TRBV5-5 and TRBJ2-1, with TRBD2 as a possible D gene (6 bases). The CDR3 length is 15 residues. From germline, CDR1 is SGHKS and CDR2 YYEKEE (reference sequence). V gave up 2 bases and J gave up 1 base, with 10 bases separating them. CDR3 coding DNA: TGTGCCAGCAGCTTAGAGGGGACTTCCTACAATGAGCAGTTCTTC. Translation: CASSLEGTSYNEQFF.

V usage is TRBV19 and J usage is TRBJ2-2, with 7 bases aligning to TRBD2. Germline V gives CDR1 LNHDA, CDR2 SQIVND (reference sequence). The V segment lost 5 bases and the J segment 4 bases; nucleotides outside the gene matches: 7. CDR3 size: 15 residues. The CDR3 reads CASSPSGGPTGELFF. Written as DNA, the CDR3 is TGTGCCAGTAGTCCCTCGGGGGGACCCACCGGGGAGCTGTTTTTT.

This clone was observed a handful of times. The chain couples TRBV6-2 or TRBV6-3 to TRBJ1-2; D unclear. The CDR3 is 14 residues long. V was pared by 2 bases and J by 3 bases, with 10 bases between. Germline assignment: CDR1 MNHEY and CDR2 SVGEGT. CDR3 nucleotide sequence: TGTGCCAGCAGTTACGGCAGCGAGGACTATGGCTACACCTTC. This translates into CASSYGSEDYGYTF.

V gene TRBV7-3 combines with J gene TRBJ2-3; 9 bases match TRBD2. The CDR3 covers 14 residues. The germline gives CDR1 SGHTA, CDR2 FQGTGA. V lost 4 bases, J lost 6 bases, and 5 bases stayed unmatched. The DNA for the CDR3 is TGTGCCAGCAGCTGGGTAGCGGGGGAGGATACGCAGTATTTT. Amino acid sequence: CASSWVAGEDTQYF.

V is TRBV7-9 and J is TRBJ1-6, with 7 bases lining up with TRBD1. CDR1 SEHNR and CDR2 FQNEAQ come from the germline V gene (reference sequence). This CDR3 is built from 15 residues. V gave up 4 bases and J gave up 8 bases; unmatched junction bases: 8. DNA for the CDR3: TGTGCCAGCAGCTCCAAGGACAGGAGGGATTCACCCCTCCACTTT. Protein product: CASSSKDRRDSPLHF.

This clone has a single count. The chain joins TRBV30 to TRBJ1-3; D is perhaps TRBD1 (6 bases). The CDR3 consists of 13 residues. V gave up 2 bases and J gave up 2 bases, with 7 bases separating them. Germline V gene data show CDR1 as GTSNPN and CDR2 as SVGIG (reference sequence). The CDR3 DNA reads TGTGCCTGGAGTACAGGGCCTGGAAACACCATATATTTT. Amino acids: CAWSTGPGNTIYF.